Below, 17 T cell receptor beta chains from the same sample are listed, as sequenced in a study of PD-1 blockade in classical Hodgkin lymphoma (dated by TCRdb to 2018 to 2020). In light of the paper, this sample's time point label describes: cycle 4 day 1 (C4D1), after 6 weeks of nivolumab. Relapse after autologous stem cell transplantation had occurred in all trial patients, and cohorts A, B and C were distinguished by prior brentuximab vedotin exposure. The library relied on the immunoSEQ multiplex PCR assay. What TCRdb holds here is the immuneACCESS table cut down to in-frame rearrangements. Part of the clones is not present; checked against another copy, under half of the missing clones reflect an unresolved V gene, and the others are unexplained. Here the sample has tens of thousands of clones; nearly 90% occur a single time. 6.5% to 9% of the sample is taken by the ten largest. The material was peripheral blood mononuclear cells (PBMCs), obtained before the fourth cycle of nivolumab. These receptor sequences come from a human donor with classical Hodgkin lymphoma.

The chain employs TRBV14 and TRBJ2-7; D uncertain. Trimming left V 0 bases short and J 1 base short, with 10 bases between. The germline V gene encodes CDR1 SGHDN and CDR2 FVKESK. CDR3 length equals 15 residues. The chain's CDR3 is CASSQDPELSYEQYF. CDR3 coding DNA: TGTGCCAGCAGCCAAGATCCGGAGCTATCCTACGAGCAGTACTTC.

This chain connects TRBV6-1 to TRBJ1-1, with a weak D call TRBD1 (5 bases). Per germline, CDR1 MNHNS and CDR2 SASEGT. The CDR3 consists of 16 residues. V lost 2 bases to trimming and J lost 11 bases, with 24 bases between them. As DNA, the CDR3 is TGTGCCAGCAGTGAAATTAGGACACCTAGTCGGTTTGGGGCTTTCTTT. It translates to CASSEIRTPSRFGAFF.

The V and J genes are TRBV5-1 and TRBJ2-5; no firm D call. Trimming stripped 5 bases from V and 1 base from J, with 12 bases between. The CDR3 loop spans 14 amino acids. CDR1 and CDR2 (germline): SGHRS, YFSETQ. CDR3 coding DNA: TGCGCCAGCAGTGGTGGCAGTCCCCAAGAGACCCAGTACTTC. Its protein product is CASSGGSPQETQYF.

This chain links TRBV6-1 with TRBJ2-7; D remains unclear. The CDR3 length is 13 residues. Germline lookup yields CDR1 MNHNS and CDR2 SASEGT. Trimming removed 2 bases from V and 3 bases from J, with 8 bases in between. CDR3 protein: CASSETAFYEQYF. The CDR3 region has the DNA TGTGCCAGCAGTGAAACGGCATTCTACGAGCAGTACTTC.

V is TRBV6-1 and J is TRBJ1-2, with D perhaps TRBD1 (5 bases). The CDR3 is made up of 14 amino acids. V lost 3 bases, J lost 5 bases, and 13 bases lay in between. Per germline, CDR1 MNHNS and CDR2 SASEGT. The CDR3 region has the DNA TGTGCCAGCAGTGAGGAGTACGGGGCTTATGGCTACACCTTC. The encoded protein is CASSEEYGAYGYTF.

The chain joins TRBV19 to TRBJ2-3; TRBD1 might be the D (5 bases). This CDR3 is 13 amino acids long. Germline values: CDR1 LNHDA, CDR2 SQIVND (reference sequence). The germline V and J ends were trimmed by 4 bases and 6 bases, with 11 bases remaining between them. CDR3 bases: TGTGCCAGTAGTAAGGGGTACGGCGATACGCAGTATTTT. Protein product: CASSKGYGDTQYF.

DNA for the CDR3: TGTGCCAGCAGCTTAGTCGGGGCAGATACGCAGTATTTT. Amino acids: CASSLVGADTQYF. This chain links TRBV7-7 with TRBJ2-3; a weak D match, TRBD2 (5 bases). This CDR3 is built from 13 residues. Trimming removed 1 base at V and 4 bases at J, with 6 bases between. Germline lookup yields CDR1 SSHAT and CDR2 FNYEAQ (reference sequence).

The genes are TRBV29-1 and TRBJ1-1; 10 bases fit TRBD1. The V gene's germline CDR1 is SQVTM and CDR2 ANQGSEA. J gave up 6 bases and V 7 bases, and 8 bases lay outside the gene matches. The CDR3 is 13 amino acids. CDR3 loop: CSASGDRGPEAFF. The CDR3 DNA is TGCAGCGCCTCGGGGGACAGGGGACCTGAAGCTTTCTTT. Complete variable domain (other parts from reference TRBV29-1 and TRBJ1-1): SAVISQKPSRDICQRGTSLTIQCQVDSQVTMMFWYRQQPGQSLTLIATANQGSEATYESGFVIDKFPISRPNLTFSTLTVSNMSPEDSSIYLCSASGDRGPEAFFGQGTRLTVV.

The V and J genes are TRBV10-1 and TRBJ1-4, with TRBD1 matching 8 bases. Germline CDR1 is WNHNN and CDR2 is SYGVQD (reference sequence). The ends lost 10 bases at V and 0 bases at J; junction bases unmatched: 10. The CDR3 consists of 16 residues. Here the CDR3 reads CANPDRVVSTNEKLFF. The CDR3, as DNA: TGCGCCAACCCGGACAGGGTCGTATCAACTAATGAAAAACTGTTTTTT.

V and J are TRBV6-1 and TRBJ2-4; either TRBD1 or TRBD2 may fit D (5 bases each). In germline, CDR1 is MNHNS, CDR2 SASEGT. V was shortened by 4 bases and J by 4 bases, with 17 bases between the two germline ends. The length of the CDR3 is 16 residues. In nucleotides, the CDR3 is TGTGCCAGCAGTGTAACTAGAAGGGACGGAAAAAACATTCAGTACTTC. Its translation: CASSVTRRDGKNIQYF.

This chain links TRBV28 with TRBJ1-5, with D possibly TRBD1 on 5 matching bases. Germline assignment: CDR1 MDHEN and CDR2 SYDVKM. Trimming shortened V by 6 bases and J by 1 base, and 19 bases separated the two germline ends. The length of the CDR3 is 17 residues. The CDR3 protein is CASSTPRDGVSNQPQHF. The CDR3 DNA follows: TGTGCCAGCAGCACCCCCCGGGACGGGGTCAGCAATCAGCCCCAGCATTTT.

The J gene is TRBJ2-7, the V gene TRBV6-5, with 7 bases identical to TRBD1. This CDR3 is 16 amino acids long. Germline-derived CDR1 and CDR2 are MNHEY and SVGAGI. Trimming removed 2 bases from V and 3 bases from J; junction bases left unmatched: 10. The CDR3 DNA reads TGTGCCAGCAGTTACGCAACCGGGACAGACTACTACGAGCAGTACTTC. Translation: CASSYATGTDYYEQYF.

The V and J genes are TRBV6-6 and TRBJ1-5, with a weak D call TRBD1 (5 bases). CDR1 MNHNY and CDR2 SVGAGI come from the germline V gene (reference sequence). There are 15 residues in the CDR3. V was clipped by 3 bases and J by 6 bases, with 15 bases between them. In DNA, the CDR3 is TGTGCCAGCAGTTATATCTCAGGGAATGGTCAGCCCCAGCATTTT. Amino acid sequence: CASSYISGNGQPQHF.

The genes are TRBV7-8 and TRBJ1-3; no reliable D call. The germline V and J ends were trimmed by 3 bases and 1 base, with 10 bases remaining between them. The CDR3 has 15 residues. CDR1 and CDR2 from the germline V gene are SGHVS and FQNEAQ. The CDR3 DNA reads TGTGCCAGCAGCTTCCCCGCATCTTCTGGAAACACCATATATTTT. This gives the protein CASSFPASSGNTIYF.

The chain carries TRBV6-5 and TRBJ1-2, with TRBD1 matching over 9 bases. Looked up from germline, CDR1 is MNHEY and CDR2 is SVGAGI. This CDR3 spans 13 amino acids. With 5 bases clipped from V and 8 bases from J, the junction kept 6 bases outside the gene matches. The CDR3 loop is CASSPGQGFGYTF. CDR3 DNA: TGTGCCAGCAGTCCGGGACAGGGCTTCGGCTACACCTTC.

The chain couples TRBV7-3 to TRBJ2-2; D is unresolved. There are 14 residues in the CDR3. Germline CDR1 is SGHTA and CDR2 is FQGTGA. V lost 1 base, J lost 7 bases, and 10 bases lay in between. The CDR3 region is CASSLIAWDGELFF. DNA of the CDR3: TGTGCCAGCAGCTTAATAGCCTGGGACGGGGAGCTGTTTTTT. The full variable domain, rest sourced from reference TRBV7-3 and TRBJ2-2, is GAGVSQTPSNKVTEKGKYVELRCDPISGHTALYWYRQSLGQGPEFLIYFQGTGAADDSGLPNDRFFAVRPEGSVSTLKIQRTERGDSAVYLCASSLIAWDGELFFGEGSRLTVL.

V usage is TRBV29-1 and J usage is TRBJ2-1; no clear D. V gave up 4 bases and J gave up 10 bases, with 11 bases separating them. CDR1 is SQVTM, CDR2 ANQGSEA, per germline. The CDR3 contains 11 residues. The CDR3 region is CSVGVGSEQFF. CDR3 bases: TGCAGCGTTGGGGTGGGGTCCGAGCAGTTCTTC.